The 29 T cell receptor beta chains in this list originate from one sample, sequenced in a study of human T cells and chemical hapten exposure. Documented time point: patch test 1, 2 weeks after DPC sensitization. Documented treatment: therapeutic diphenylcyclopropenone sensitization with weekly scalp DPC. TCRdb itself ran the RACE reads through MiXCR, one entry per CDR3 protein. The sample has more than 150,000 distinct CDR3 sequences; 13% to 15% are singletons. The starting material was whole blood, obtained in connection with sensitization to the hapten diphenylcyclopropenone (DPC). These receptors were obtained from a woman under 40 with alopecia areata. Some clones in this sample may be carry-over from other donors' samples.

The chain is built from TRBV3-1 and TRBJ2-1; 9 bases agree with TRBD1. The CDR3 length is 15 residues. The junction had 4 bases not matched to a gene; V was cut back by 2 bases and J by 5 bases. CDR1 is LGHDT and CDR2 is YNNKEL in the germline V gene (reference sequence). CDR3 in DNA: TGTGCCAGCAGCCAAACAGGGACAGGGAACAATGAGCAGTTCTTC. Its protein is CASSQTGTGNNEQFF.

The chain couples TRBV18 to TRBJ2-1; D remains unclear. The germline V and J ends were trimmed by 2 bases and 1 base, with 12 bases remaining between them. The CDR3 consists of 16 residues. Germline CDR1 reads KGHSH; CDR2 reads LQKENI. The CDR3 region has the DNA TGTGCCAGCTCACCAGGGGAAGCAGGTTCCTACAATGAGCAGTTCTTC. Encoded protein: CASSPGEAGSYNEQFF.

This clonotype showed up many times. V gene TRBV7-2 combines with J gene TRBJ1-1; D is undetermined. V lost 6 bases and J lost 1, with 12 bases in between. This CDR3 spans 14 amino acids. CDR1 is SGHTA and CDR2 is FQGNSA in the germline V gene. The CDR3 sequence: CASRSYQANTEAFF. The CDR3 region has the DNA TGTGCCAGCAGATCATATCAGGCGAACACTGAAGCTTTCTTT.

The V gene is TRBV18, the J gene TRBJ2-5, with D possibly TRBD1 on 5 matching bases. V was clipped by 3 bases and J by 3 bases, with 5 bases between them. CDR1 and CDR2 from the germline V gene are KGHSH and LQKENI. The CDR3 sequence is 12 residues long. The CDR3 DNA follows: TGTGCCAGCTCACCGACAGAAGAGACCCAGTACTTC. This gives the protein CASSPTEETQYF. Variable domain in full (rest from reference TRBV18 and TRBJ2-5): NAGVMQNPRHLVRRRGQEARLRCSPMKGHSHVYWYRQLPEEGLKFMVYLQKENIIDESGMPKERFSAEFPKEGPSILRIQQVVRGDSAAYFCASSPTEETQYFGPGTRLLVL.

CDR3 protein: CASSSPGPSETQYF. The DNA for the CDR3 is TGCGCCAGCAGCTCACCGGGACCGTCGGAGACCCAGTACTTC. The V gene is TRBV5-1, the J gene TRBJ2-5; tentatively, D is TRBD1 or TRBD2 (5 bases each). CDR1 SGHRS and CDR2 YFSETQ come from the germline V gene. The CDR3 length is 14 residues. The V end lost 3 bases, the J end lost 5 bases, and 14 bases lay between the germline ends.

As to this clonotype: A clone one base away is much larger, so this may be a read error. This chain uses TRBV6-2 or TRBV6-3 with TRBJ2-1; tentative D call: TRBD2 (6 bases). The V and J ends lost 2 bases and 6 bases respectively, with 14 bases between them. The CDR3 is 15 amino acids. Germline CDR1 and CDR2: MNHEY and SVGEGT. CDR3 in amino acids: CASSYTGRGFNEQFF. DNA for the CDR3: TGTGCCAGCAGTTACACGGGACGGGGGTTCAATGAGCAGTTCTTC.

In this sample, this clonotype turned up many times. This sequence joins TRBV23-1 and TRBJ2-3; 9 bases match TRBD1. TRBV23-1 is an ORF for which the function is uncertain. The length of the CDR3 is 17 residues. Unmatched junction bases numbered 9, after V lost 3 bases and J lost 2 bases. CDR3 bases: TGCGCCAGCAGTCACCCATGGGGGACAGGGAACACAGATACGCAGTATTTT. Translating it yields CASSHPWGTGNTDTQYF.

The chain links TRBV9 to TRBJ1-1, with D possibly matching TRBD1 (5 bases). The germline gives CDR1 SGDLS, CDR2 YYNGEE. Trimming stripped 0 bases from V and 7 bases from J, with 10 bases between. This CDR3 is 13 amino acids long. The CDR3 reads CASSVVTGGEAFF. The CDR3 DNA reads as TGTGCCAGCAGCGTAGTAACAGGCGGTGAAGCTTTCTTT. Variable domain in full (rest from reference TRBV9 and TRBJ1-1): DSGVTQTPKHLITATGQRVTLRCSPRSGDLSVYWYQQSLDQGLQFLIQYYNGEERAKGNILERFSAQQFPDLHSELNLSSLELGDSALYFCASSVVTGGEAFFGQGTRLTVV.

This clonotype has only a few counts. The V call is TRBV21-1, the J call TRBJ2-4; TRBD1 reflects the table's D call only, with no check against the DNA. TRBV21-1 constitutes a pseudogene. The length of the CDR3 is 18 residues. This CDR3 reads CASSIYDRAMLAKNIQYF. CDR3 nucleotides: TGTGCCAGCAGCATCTACGACAGGGCGATGCTAGCCAAAAACATTCAGTACTTC.

This clonotype was observed at least ten times. This chain joins TRBV6-6 and TRBJ1-5; the D is unclear. The CDR3 is 16 amino acids. V was cut by 10 bases and J by 0 bases, with 19 bases left in between. CDR1 is MNHNY, CDR2 SVGAGI, per germline (reference sequence). The CDR3 spells CATVYNPGYSNQPQHF. CDR3 sequence (DNA): TGTGCCACCGTTTATAACCCGGGCTATAGCAATCAGCCCCAGCATTTT.

This clonotype occurred a few times. The rearrangement joins TRBV10-3 to TRBJ2-3, with a weak D call TRBD2 (6 bases). The germline V gene encodes CDR1 ENHRY and CDR2 SYGVKD. V was shortened by 3 bases and J by 0 bases, with 10 bases between the two germline ends. This CDR3 is built from 15 residues. CDR3 nucleotide sequence: TGTGCCATCAGTGATCGGGAGACTAGCACAGATACGCAGTATTTT. Its translation is CAISDRETSTDTQYF.

The V and J genes are TRBV6-1 and TRBJ1-5, with 7 bases aligning to TRBD1. After removal of 6 bases from V and 9 bases from J, the junction contained 8 bases not matched to a gene. In germline, CDR1 is MNHNS, CDR2 SASEGT. This CDR3 contains 13 residues. The CDR3 region is CASRQGTLRPQHF. The CDR3 nucleotides read TGTGCCAGCAGACAGGGGACTCTTCGGCCCCAGCATTTT.

The chain couples TRBV6-2 or TRBV6-3 to TRBJ1-5; D possibly corresponds to TRBD1 (6 bases). The CDR3 sequence is 17 residues long. The V end lost 2 bases, the J end lost 0 bases, and 14 bases lay between the germline ends. CDR1 MNHEY and CDR2 SVGEGT come from the germline V gene. The DNA for the CDR3 is TGTGCCAGCAGTTACCCCGGACAGCCTTATAGCAATCAGCCCCAGCATTTT. It codes for CASSYPGQPYSNQPQHF.

This clonotype was seen at least ten times. V gene TRBV21-1 combines with J gene TRBJ1-2. TRBV21-1 is a known pseudogene. The CDR3 sequence is 12 residues long. CDR3 coding DNA: TGTGCCAGCAGCACCTCAGACTATGGCTACACCTTC. Translated: CASSTSDYGYTF.

This clonotype was seen only a few times. The J gene is TRBJ2-7, the V gene TRBV20-1, with D tentatively TRBD2 (5 bases). Trimming took 0 bases from V and 3 from J, leaving 15 bases between them. The germline CDR1 and CDR2 sequences are DFQATT and SNEGSKA (reference sequence). The CDR3 has 15 amino acids. The DNA of the CDR3 is TGCAGTGCTAGAGATATGTCGGCAGGAGGCTACGAGCAGTACTTC. Protein product: CSARDMSAGGYEQYF.

The sample holds many counts of this clonotype. The rearrangement joins TRBV18 to TRBJ2-3; D might be TRBD1 (6 bases). This CDR3 contains 14 residues. Germline CDR1 is KGHSH and CDR2 is LQKENI. V lost 2 bases to trimming and J lost 4 bases, with 10 bases between them. CDR3 sequence: CASSPTGSSDTQYF. CDR3 sequence (DNA): TGTGCCAGCTCACCAACAGGGAGTTCAGATACGCAGTATTTT.

This clonotype was counted at least ten times. V gene TRBV7-9 combines with J gene TRBJ2-6, with TRBD1 matching 7 bases. The CDR3 runs to 17 residues. The germline V gene encodes CDR1 SEHNR and CDR2 FQNEAQ (reference sequence). The junction had 5 bases not matched to a gene; V was cut back by 2 bases and J by 1 base. The CDR3 nucleotides are TGTGCCAGCAGCTTACGGCAGGGGGTTTCTGGGGCCAACGTCCTGACTTTC. It encodes CASSLRQGVSGANVLTF. Variable domain in full (rest from reference TRBV7-9 and TRBJ2-6): DTGVSQNPRHKITKRGQNVTFRCDPISEHNRLYWYRQTLGQGPEFLTYFQNEAQLEKSRLLSDRFSAERPKGSFSTLEIQRTEQGDSAMYLCASSLRQGVSGANVLTFGAGSRLTVL.

The chain carries TRBV11-3 and TRBJ2-7, with 9 bases lining up with TRBD2. The germline CDR1 and CDR2 sequences are SGHNT and YENEEA. This CDR3 contains 14 residues. V lost 3 bases to trimming and J lost 2 bases; unmatched junction nucleotides: 2. The CDR3: CASSFSGGPYEQYF. As DNA, the CDR3 is TGTGCCAGCAGCTTTAGCGGGGGTCCCTACGAGCAGTACTTC.

The sample holds a few counts of this clonotype. The chain employs TRBV4-1 and TRBJ2-1; D is uncertain. The V gene lost 1 base and the J gene lost 7 bases, with 5 bases spanning the gap. This CDR3 region has 12 residues. Germline CDR1 and CDR2: MGHRA and YSYEKL. The CDR3 coding sequence is TGCGCCAGCAGCCAAGCCGGAAATGAGCAGTTCTTC. It yields the protein CASSQAGNEQFF.

V usage is TRBV29-1 and J usage is TRBJ2-1, with TRBD2 identical over 16 bases. J gave up 9 bases and V 6 bases, and 5 bases lay outside the gene matches. This CDR3 comprises 14 residues. The germline gives CDR1 SQVTM, CDR2 ANQGSEA. The CDR3 DNA is TGCAGCGTCGGGGGACTAGCGGGAGGGATTGAGCAGTTCTTC. This encodes CSVGGLAGGIEQFF.

This clonotype showed up just a few times. The chain links TRBV11-3 to TRBJ2-3; 9 bases match TRBD2. Germline V gene data show CDR1 as SGHNT and CDR2 as YENEEA. The CDR3 has 15 amino acids. Unmatched junction bases numbered 3, after V lost 3 bases and J lost 2 bases. The CDR3 loop reads CASSFGLATTDTQYF. Written as DNA, the CDR3 is TGTGCCAGCAGCTTCGGACTAGCGACCACAGATACGCAGTATTTT.

The J gene is TRBJ2-5, the V gene TRBV29-1, with 7 positions matching TRBD1. The germline gives CDR1 SQVTM, CDR2 ANQGSEA. The ends lost 8 bases at V and 3 bases at J; junction bases unmatched: 3. This CDR3 spans 11 amino acids. For the CDR3, the DNA is TGCAGCCCCGGACAGGAAGAGACCCAGTACTTC. The encoded protein is CSPGQEETQYF.

The gene calls are TRBV10-3 and TRBJ2-2; 7 bases map to TRBD1. This CDR3 is 20 amino acids long. In germline, CDR1 is ENHRY, CDR2 SYGVKD. V was clipped by 5 bases and J by 2 bases; unmatched bases: 20. DNA of the CDR3: TGTGCCATCAGTCCCGGGACAGCCAAAGAACGCTCAGGAAACACCGGGGAGCTGTTTTTT. Protein: CAISPGTAKERSGNTGELFF.

This clonotype was found many times. V gene TRBV5-1 combines with J gene TRBJ1-2, with D possibly matching TRBD1 (6 bases). Trimming stripped 0 bases from V and 6 bases from J, with 9 bases between. The CDR3 length is 13 residues. Germline loops: CDR1 SGHRS, CDR2 YFSETQ. CDR3 DNA: TGCGCCAGCAGCTTGGCTGGGGGCGATGGCTACACCTTC. Protein sequence: CASSLAGGDGYTF.

This clonotype was counted between two and nine times. The chain links TRBV29-1 to TRBJ2-7, with TRBD1 matching 8 bases. Germline lookup yields CDR1 SQVTM and CDR2 ANQGSEA. V lost 6 bases, J lost 3 bases, and 7 bases stayed unmatched. The CDR3 spans 13 residues. Here the CDR3 reads CSVRQGAGYEQYF. CDR3 coding DNA: TGCAGCGTCCGGCAGGGGGCGGGCTACGAGCAGTACTTC.

J is TRBJ2-7 and V is TRBV28; 8 positions match TRBD2. The CDR3 consists of 15 residues. Trimming took 7 bases from V and 2 from J; bases not matched to a gene: 10. Germline lookup yields CDR1 MDHEN and CDR2 SYDVKM. CDR3 DNA: TGTGCCAGCAACCTCAGCGGGAGAAATACCTACGAGCAGTACTTC. Translating gives CASNLSGRNTYEQYF.

About this clonotype itself: The CDR3 does not close with the conserved phenylalanine or tryptophan, likely indicating a read error. The DNA is omitted, as the CDR3 cannot be located on it reliably, and the CDR3 follows TCRdb's listing. The rearrangement links TRBV3-2 to TRBJ1-2; the D segment call TRBD1 is taken from the table without a DNA check. TRBV3-2 is annotated as a pseudogene. The CDR3 length is 11 residues, termini included. The CDR3 is CASSQDDQGEI.

This CDR3 is CASSPAGGEQYF. Written as DNA, the CDR3 is TGCGCCAGCAGCCCCGCAGGGGGGGAGCAGTACTTC. The chain carries TRBV5-1 and TRBJ2-7, with D maybe TRBD1 (7 bases). The V and J ends lost 4 bases and 7 bases respectively, with 12 bases between them. CDR1 is SGHRS, CDR2 YFSETQ, per germline. The CDR3 is 12 residues long.

This clonotype showed up just a few times. This chain's CDR3 is CASSLTRAGELFF. The CDR3 coding sequence is TGTGCCAGCAGCTTAACTCGGGCCGGGGAGCTGTTTTTT. The chain joins TRBV7-3 to TRBJ2-2; unclear D gene. Germline lookup yields CDR1 SGHTA and CDR2 FQGTGA. V lost 0 bases and J lost 6, with 5 bases in between. The CDR3 loop spans 13 amino acids.